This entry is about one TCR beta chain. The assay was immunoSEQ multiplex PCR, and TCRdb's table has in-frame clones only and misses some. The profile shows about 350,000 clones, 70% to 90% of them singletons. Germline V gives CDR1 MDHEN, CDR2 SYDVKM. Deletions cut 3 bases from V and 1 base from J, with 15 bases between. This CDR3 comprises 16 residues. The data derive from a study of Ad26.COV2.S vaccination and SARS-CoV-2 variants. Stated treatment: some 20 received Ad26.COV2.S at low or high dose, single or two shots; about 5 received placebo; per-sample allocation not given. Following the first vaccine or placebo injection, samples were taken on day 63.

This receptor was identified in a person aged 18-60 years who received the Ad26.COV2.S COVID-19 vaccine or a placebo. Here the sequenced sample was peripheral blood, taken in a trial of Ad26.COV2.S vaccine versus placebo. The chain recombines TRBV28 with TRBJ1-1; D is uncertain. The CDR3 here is CASSFGQENRNTEAFF. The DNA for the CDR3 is TGTGCCAGCAGTTTTGGCCAGGAGAACAGGAACACTGAAGCTTTCTTT. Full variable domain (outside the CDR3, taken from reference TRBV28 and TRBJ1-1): DVKVTQSSRYLVKRTGEKVFLECVQDMDHENMFWYRQDPGLGLRLIYFSYDVKMKEKGDIPEGYSVSREKKERFSLILESASTNQTSMYLCASSFGQENRNTEAFFGQGTRLTVV.